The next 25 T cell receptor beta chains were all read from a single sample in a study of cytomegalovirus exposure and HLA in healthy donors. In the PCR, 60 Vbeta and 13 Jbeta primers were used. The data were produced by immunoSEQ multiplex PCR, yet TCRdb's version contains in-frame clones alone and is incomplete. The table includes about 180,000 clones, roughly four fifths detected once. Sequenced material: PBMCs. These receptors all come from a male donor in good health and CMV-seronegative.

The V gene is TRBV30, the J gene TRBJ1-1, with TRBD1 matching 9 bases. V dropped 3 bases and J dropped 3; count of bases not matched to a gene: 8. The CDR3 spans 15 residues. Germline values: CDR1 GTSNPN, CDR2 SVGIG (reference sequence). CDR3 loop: CAWRTRTGEYTEAFF. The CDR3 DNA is TGTGCCTGGAGGACCCGGACAGGGGAGTACACTGAAGCTTTCTTT.

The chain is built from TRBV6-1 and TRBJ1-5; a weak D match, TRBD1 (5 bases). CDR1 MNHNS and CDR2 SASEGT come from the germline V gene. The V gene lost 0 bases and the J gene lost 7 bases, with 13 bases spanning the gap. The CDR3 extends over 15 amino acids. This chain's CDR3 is CASSEALRRGQPQHF. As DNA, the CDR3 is TGTGCCAGCAGTGAAGCTTTACGAAGGGGCCAGCCCCAGCATTTT.

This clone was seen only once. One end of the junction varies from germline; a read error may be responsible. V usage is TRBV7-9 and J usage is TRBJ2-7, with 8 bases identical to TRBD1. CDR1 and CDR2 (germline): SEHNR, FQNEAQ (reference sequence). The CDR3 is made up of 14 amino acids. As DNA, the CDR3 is TGTTCCAGCAGCTTAGGACAGGGACTCTACGAGCAGTACTTC. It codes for CSSSLGQGLYEQYF.

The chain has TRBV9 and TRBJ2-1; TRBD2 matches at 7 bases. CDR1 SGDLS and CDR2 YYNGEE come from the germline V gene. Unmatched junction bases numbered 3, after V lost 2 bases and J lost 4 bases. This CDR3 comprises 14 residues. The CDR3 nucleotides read TGTGCCAGCAGCGTGCGTAGCGGGTACAATGAGCAGTTCTTC. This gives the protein CASSVRSGYNEQFF.

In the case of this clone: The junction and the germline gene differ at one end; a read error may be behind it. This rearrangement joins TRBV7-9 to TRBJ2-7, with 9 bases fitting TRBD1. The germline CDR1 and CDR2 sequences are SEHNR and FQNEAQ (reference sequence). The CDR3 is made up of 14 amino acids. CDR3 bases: TGTTCCAGCAGCCCGACAGGGGGTCCCTACGAGCAGTACTTC. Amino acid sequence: CSSSPTGGPYEQYF.

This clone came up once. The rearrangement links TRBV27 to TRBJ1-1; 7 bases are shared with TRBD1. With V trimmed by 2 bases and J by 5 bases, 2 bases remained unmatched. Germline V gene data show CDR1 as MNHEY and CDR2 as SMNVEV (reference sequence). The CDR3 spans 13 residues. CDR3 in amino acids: CASSLEGATEAFF. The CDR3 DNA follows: TGTGCCAGCAGTTTAGAGGGGGCGACTGAAGCTTTCTTT.

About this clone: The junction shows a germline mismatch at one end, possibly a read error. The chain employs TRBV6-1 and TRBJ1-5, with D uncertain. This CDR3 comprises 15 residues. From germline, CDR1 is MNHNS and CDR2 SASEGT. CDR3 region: CASREGLISNQPQHF. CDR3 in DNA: TGTGCCAGCAGAGAAGGGCTGATCAGCAATCAGCCCCAGCATTTT.

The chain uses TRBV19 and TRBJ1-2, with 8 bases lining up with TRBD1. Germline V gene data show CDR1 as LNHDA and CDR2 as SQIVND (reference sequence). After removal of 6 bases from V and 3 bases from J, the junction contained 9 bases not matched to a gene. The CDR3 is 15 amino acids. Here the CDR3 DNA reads TGTGCCAGTAGCCTTCCCCAGGGGGCTTACTATGGCTACACCTTC. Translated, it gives CASSLPQGAYYGYTF. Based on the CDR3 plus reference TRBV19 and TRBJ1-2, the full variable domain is DGGITQSPKYLFRKEGQNVTLSCEQNLNHDAMYWYRQDPGQGLRLIYYSQIVNDFQKGDIAEGYSVSREKKESFPLTVTSAQKNPTAFYLCASSLPQGAYYGYTFGSGTRLTVV.

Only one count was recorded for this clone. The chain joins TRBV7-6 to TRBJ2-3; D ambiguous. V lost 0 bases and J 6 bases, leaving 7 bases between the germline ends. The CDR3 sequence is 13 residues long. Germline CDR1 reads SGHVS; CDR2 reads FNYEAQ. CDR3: CASSLATRDTQYF. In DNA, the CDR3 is TGTGCCAGCAGCTTAGCGACGCGGGATACGCAGTATTTT.

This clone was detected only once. CDR3: CASSLGLTGVTDTQYF. CDR3 in DNA: TGTGCCAGCAGCCTGGGCTTGACAGGGGTCACAGATACGCAGTATTTT. This chain connects TRBV7-3 to TRBJ2-3; 8 bases fit TRBD1. In germline, CDR1 is SGHTA, CDR2 FQGTGA. The CDR3 extends over 16 amino acids. After removal of 5 bases from V and 2 bases from J, the junction contained 9 bases not matched to a gene.

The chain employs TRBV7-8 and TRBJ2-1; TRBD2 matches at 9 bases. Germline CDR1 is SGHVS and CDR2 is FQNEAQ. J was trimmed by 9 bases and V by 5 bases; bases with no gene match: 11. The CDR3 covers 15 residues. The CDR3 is CASSTGSGSVGEQFF. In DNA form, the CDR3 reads TGTGCCAGCAGCACGGGTAGCGGGAGTGTTGGTGAGCAGTTCTTC.

The CDR3 DNA is TGTGCCTGGTCTACCGGGAGCGGTGATGAGCAGTTCTTC. This translates into CAWSTGSGDEQFF. The chain has TRBV30 and TRBJ2-1; D possibly corresponds to TRBD2 (6 bases). The V gene lost 5 bases and the J gene lost 8 bases, with 16 bases spanning the gap. The CDR3 sequence is 13 residues long. Per germline, CDR1 GTSNPN and CDR2 SVGIG (reference sequence).

CDR3 coding DNA: TGTGCCAGCAGTTTAGGGAGGGGGAACTACAATGAGCAGTTCTTC. It encodes CASSLGRGNYNEQFF. This rearrangement joins TRBV27 to TRBJ2-1; tentatively, D is TRBD2 (7 bases). This CDR3 has 15 amino acids. Germline CDR1 MNHEY, CDR2 SMNVEV (reference sequence). V dropped 2 bases and J dropped 3 bases, with 11 bases sitting between them.

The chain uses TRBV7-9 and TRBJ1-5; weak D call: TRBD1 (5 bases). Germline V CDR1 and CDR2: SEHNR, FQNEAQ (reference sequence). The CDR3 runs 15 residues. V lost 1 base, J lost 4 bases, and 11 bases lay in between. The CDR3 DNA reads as TGTGCCAGCAGCTTAGACGGACACTTAAATCAGCCCCAGCATTTT. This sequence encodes CASSLDGHLNQPQHF.

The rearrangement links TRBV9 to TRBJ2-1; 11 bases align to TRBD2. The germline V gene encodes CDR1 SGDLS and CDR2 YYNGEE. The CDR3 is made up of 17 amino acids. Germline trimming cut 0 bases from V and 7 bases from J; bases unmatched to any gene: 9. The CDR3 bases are TGTGCCAGCAGCGTAGTGGCTAGCGGGAGGCAGGGAAATGAGCAGTTCTTC. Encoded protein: CASSVVASGRQGNEQFF.

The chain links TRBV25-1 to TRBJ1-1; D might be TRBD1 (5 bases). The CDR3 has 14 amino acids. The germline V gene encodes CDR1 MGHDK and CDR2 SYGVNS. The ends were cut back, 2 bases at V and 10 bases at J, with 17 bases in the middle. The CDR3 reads CASSEVGTNTGAFF. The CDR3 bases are TGTGCCAGCAGTGAAGTCGGAACAAATACAGGAGCTTTCTTT.

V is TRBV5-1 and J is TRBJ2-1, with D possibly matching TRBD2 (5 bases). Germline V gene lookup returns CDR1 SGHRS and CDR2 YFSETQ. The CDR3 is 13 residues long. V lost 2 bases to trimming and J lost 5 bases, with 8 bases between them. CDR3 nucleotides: TGCGCCAGCAGCTTAAGCGGAGACAATGAGCAGTTCTTC. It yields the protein CASSLSGDNEQFF.

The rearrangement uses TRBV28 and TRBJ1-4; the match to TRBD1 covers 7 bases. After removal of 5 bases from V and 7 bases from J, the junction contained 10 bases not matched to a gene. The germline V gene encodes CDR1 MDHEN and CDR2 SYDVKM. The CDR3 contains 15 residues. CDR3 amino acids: CASSVLQGTGEKLFF. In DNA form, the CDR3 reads TGTGCCAGCAGTGTTCTACAGGGGACGGGTGAAAAACTGTTTTTT.

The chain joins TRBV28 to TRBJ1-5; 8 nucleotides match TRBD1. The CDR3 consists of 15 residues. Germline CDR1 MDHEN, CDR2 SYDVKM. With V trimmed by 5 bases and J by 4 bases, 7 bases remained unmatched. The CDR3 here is CASSEGQGWNQPQHF. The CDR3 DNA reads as TGTGCCAGCAGTGAAGGACAGGGTTGGAATCAGCCCCAGCATTTT.

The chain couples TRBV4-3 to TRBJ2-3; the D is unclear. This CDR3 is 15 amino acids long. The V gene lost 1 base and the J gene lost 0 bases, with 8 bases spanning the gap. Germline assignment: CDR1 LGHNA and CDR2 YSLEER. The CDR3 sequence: CASSQVGASTDTQYF. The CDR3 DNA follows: TGCGCCAGCAGCCAAGTAGGAGCTAGCACAGATACGCAGTATTTT.

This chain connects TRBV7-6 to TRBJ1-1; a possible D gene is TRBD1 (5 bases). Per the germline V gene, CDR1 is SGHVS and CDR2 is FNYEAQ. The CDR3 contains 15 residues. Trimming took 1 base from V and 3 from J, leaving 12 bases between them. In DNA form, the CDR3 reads TGTGCCAGCAGCTTAGTGGCAGGGTGGGACACTGAAGCTTTCTTT. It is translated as CASSLVAGWDTEAFF. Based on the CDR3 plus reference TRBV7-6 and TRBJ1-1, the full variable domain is GAGVSQSPRYKVTKRGQDVALRCDPISGHVSLYWYRQALGQGPEFLTYFNYEAQQDKSGLPNDRFSAERPEGSISTLTIQRTEQRDSAMYRCASSLVAGWDTEAFFGQGTRLTVV.

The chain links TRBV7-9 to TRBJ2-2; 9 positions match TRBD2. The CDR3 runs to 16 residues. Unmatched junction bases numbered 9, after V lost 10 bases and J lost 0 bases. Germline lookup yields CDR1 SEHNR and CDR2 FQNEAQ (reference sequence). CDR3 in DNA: TGTGCCAACCTAATAGCGGGGGAGGCGAACACCGGGGAGCTGTTTTTT. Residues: CANLIAGEANTGELFF.

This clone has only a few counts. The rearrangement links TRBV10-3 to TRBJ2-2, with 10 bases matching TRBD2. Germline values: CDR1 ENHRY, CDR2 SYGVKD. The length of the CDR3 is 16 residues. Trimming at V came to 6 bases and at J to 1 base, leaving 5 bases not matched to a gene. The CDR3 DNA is TGTGCCATCAGGGCCCGACTAGCGGGGAACACCGGGGAGCTGTTTTTT. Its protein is CAIRARLAGNTGELFF.

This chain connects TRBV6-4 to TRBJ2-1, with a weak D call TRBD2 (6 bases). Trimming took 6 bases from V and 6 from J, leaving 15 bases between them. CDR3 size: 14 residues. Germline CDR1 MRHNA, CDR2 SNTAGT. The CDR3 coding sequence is TGTGCCAGCAGCTCAACCGGGGGTTCCAATGAGCAGTTCTTC. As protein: CASSSTGGSNEQFF.

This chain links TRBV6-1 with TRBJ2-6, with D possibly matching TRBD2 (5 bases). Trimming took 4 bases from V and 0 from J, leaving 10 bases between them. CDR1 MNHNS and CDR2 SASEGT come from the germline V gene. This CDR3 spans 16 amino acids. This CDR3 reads CASSGFGDSGANVLTF. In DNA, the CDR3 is TGTGCCAGCAGTGGATTCGGGGACTCTGGGGCCAACGTCCTGACTTTC.